Described below is a single TCR beta chain sequence and its context. This entry belongs to a study of blood T cell repertoires in COVID-19. Sequenced by immunoSEQ multiplex PCR; TCRdb stores in-frame clones only, minus some. The sample includes around 90,000 clones, 80% of them seen just once. Germline lookup yields CDR1 LNHNV and CDR2 YYDKDF (reference sequence). This CDR3 region has 16 residues. V was pared by 6 bases and J by 1 base, with 6 bases of the junction left unmatched. What was sequenced was peripheral blood. The genes are TRBV15 and TRBJ1-5; 10 nucleotides line up with TRBD1. This clonotype was sampled from a human donor in a cohort sampled during active COVID-19. DNA for the CDR3: TGTGCCACCAGATGGGGACAGGGGCTAAGCAATCAGCCCCAGCATTTT. This sequence encodes CATRWGQGLSNQPQHF.